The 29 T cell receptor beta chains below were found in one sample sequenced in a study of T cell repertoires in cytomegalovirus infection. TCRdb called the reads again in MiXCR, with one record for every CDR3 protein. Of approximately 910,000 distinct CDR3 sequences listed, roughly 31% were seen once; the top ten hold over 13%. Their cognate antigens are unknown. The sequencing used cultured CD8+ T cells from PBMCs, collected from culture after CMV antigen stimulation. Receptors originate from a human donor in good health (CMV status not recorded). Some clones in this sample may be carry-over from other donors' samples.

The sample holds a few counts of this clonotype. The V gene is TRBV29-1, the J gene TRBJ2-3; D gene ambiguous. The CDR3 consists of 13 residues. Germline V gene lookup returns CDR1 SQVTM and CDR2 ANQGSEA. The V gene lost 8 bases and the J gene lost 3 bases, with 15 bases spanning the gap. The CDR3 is CSLKGKQTDTQYF. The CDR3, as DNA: TGCAGCCTAAAGGGAAAGCAAACAGATACGCAGTATTTT.

CDR3 amino acids: CASSQDQGRSGGVETQYF. CDR3 DNA sequence: TGCGCCAGCAGCCAAGATCAAGGTCGTAGCGGGGGTGTAGAGACCCAGTACTTC. This rearrangement joins TRBV4-1 to TRBJ2-5, with TRBD2 matching over 9 bases. The germline V gene has CDR1 MGHRA and CDR2 YSYEKL. V lost 0 bases to trimming and J lost 4 bases; unmatched junction nucleotides: 12. The CDR3 has 18 residues.

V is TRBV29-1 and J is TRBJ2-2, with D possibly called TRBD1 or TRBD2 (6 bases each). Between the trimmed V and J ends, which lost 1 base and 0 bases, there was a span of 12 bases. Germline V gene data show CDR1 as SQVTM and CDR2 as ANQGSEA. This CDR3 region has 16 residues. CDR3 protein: CSVEGRGETNTGELFF. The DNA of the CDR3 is TGCAGCGTTGAAGGAAGGGGGGAAACGAACACCGGGGAGCTGTTTTTT.

This chain's CDR3 is CSATLIGRNEKLFF. The DNA of the CDR3 is TGCAGTGCTACCCTAATCGGGCGGAATGAAAAACTGTTTTTT. The chain joins TRBV20-1 to TRBJ1-4; no definite D call. The CDR3 has 14 residues. With 4 bases removed from V and 5 bases from J, the gap between germline ends came to 14 bases. Germline V gene lookup returns CDR1 DFQATT and CDR2 SNEGSKA (reference sequence).

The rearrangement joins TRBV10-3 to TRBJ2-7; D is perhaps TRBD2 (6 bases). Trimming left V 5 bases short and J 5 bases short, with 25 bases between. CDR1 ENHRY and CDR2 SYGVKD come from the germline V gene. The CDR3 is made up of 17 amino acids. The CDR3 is CAISKILMDGGGNEQYF. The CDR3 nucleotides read TGTGCCATCAGTAAAATATTGATGGACGGGGGTGGGAACGAGCAGTACTTC.

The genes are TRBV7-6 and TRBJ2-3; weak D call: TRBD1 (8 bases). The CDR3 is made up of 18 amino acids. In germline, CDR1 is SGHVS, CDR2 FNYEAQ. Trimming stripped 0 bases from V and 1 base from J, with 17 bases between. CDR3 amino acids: CASSLATRTGRGTDTQYF. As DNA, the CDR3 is TGTGCCAGCAGCTTAGCTACCCGGACAGGGAGGGGCACAGATACGCAGTATTTT.

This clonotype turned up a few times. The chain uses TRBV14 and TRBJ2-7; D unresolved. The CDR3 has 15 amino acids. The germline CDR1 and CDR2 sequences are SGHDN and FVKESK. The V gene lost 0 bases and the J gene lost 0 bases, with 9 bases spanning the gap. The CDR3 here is CASSQERASSYEQYF. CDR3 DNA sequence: TGTGCCAGCAGCCAAGAACGGGCAAGCTCCTACGAGCAGTACTTC.

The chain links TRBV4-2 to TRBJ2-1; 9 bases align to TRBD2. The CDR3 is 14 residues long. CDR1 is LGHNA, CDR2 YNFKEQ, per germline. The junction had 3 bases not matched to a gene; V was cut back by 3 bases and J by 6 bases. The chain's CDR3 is CASSQAGGVNEQFF. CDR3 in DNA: TGTGCCAGCAGCCAGGCGGGGGGGGTCAATGAGCAGTTCTTC.

The CDR3 spells CASIRSSSYNEQFF. CDR3 DNA: TGTGCCAGCATCAGGTCTAGCTCCTACAATGAGCAGTTCTTC. This chain connects TRBV2 to TRBJ2-1, with D unresolved. Germline assignment: CDR1 SNHLY and CDR2 FYNNEI. This CDR3 region has 14 residues. V lost 7 bases and J lost 0, with 10 bases in between.

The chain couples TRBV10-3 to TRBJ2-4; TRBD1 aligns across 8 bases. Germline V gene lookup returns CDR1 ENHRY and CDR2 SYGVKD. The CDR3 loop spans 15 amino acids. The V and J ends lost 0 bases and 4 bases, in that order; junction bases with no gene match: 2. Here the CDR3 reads CAISESGQGKNIQYF. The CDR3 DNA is TGTGCCATCAGTGAGTCTGGACAGGGTAAAAACATTCAGTACTTC.

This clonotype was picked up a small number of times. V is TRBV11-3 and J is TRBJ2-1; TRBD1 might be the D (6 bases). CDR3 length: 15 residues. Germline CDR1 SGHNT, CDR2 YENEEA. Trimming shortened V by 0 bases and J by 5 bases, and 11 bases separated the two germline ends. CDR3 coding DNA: TGTGCCAGCAGCTTAGACAGGGGCCTCAACAATGAGCAGTTCTTC. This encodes CASSLDRGLNNEQFF.

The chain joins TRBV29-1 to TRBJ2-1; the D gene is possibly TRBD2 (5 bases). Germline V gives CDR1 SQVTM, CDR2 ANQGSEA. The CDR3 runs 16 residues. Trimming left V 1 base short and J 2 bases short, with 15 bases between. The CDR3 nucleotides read TGCAGCGTTGAAGGGGGTTGGGGAGTGACCTACAATGAGCAGTTCTTC. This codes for CSVEGGWGVTYNEQFF.

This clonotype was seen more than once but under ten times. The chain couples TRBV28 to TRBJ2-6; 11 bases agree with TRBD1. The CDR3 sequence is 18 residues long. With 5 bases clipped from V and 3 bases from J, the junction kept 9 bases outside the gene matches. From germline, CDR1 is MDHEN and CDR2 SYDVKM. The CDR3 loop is CASSPEDRGRGGANVLTF. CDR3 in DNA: TGTGCCAGCAGTCCCGAGGACAGGGGGCGAGGTGGGGCCAACGTCCTGACTTTC.

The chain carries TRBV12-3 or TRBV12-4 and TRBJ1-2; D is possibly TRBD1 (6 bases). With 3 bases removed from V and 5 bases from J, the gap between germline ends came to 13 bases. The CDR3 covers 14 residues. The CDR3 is CASSFRGSGYGYTF. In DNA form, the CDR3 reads TGTGCCAGCAGTTTCAGGGGCTCGGGGTATGGCTACACCTTC.

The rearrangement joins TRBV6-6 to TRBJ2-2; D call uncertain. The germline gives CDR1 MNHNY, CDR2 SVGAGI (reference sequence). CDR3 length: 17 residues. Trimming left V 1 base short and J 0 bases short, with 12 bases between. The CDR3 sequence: CASSYYLTVANTGELFF. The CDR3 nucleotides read TGTGCCAGCAGTTACTACCTTACAGTCGCGAACACCGGGGAGCTGTTTTTT.

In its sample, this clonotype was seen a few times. In DNA form, the CDR3 reads TGTGCCAGCAGTGCAGCAGGGACTGGAAACACCATATATTTT. Its translation is CASSAAGTGNTIYF. This chain joins TRBV25-1 and TRBJ1-3; D perhaps matches TRBD1 (5 bases). V lost 4 bases and J lost 2, with 9 bases in between. This CDR3 has 14 amino acids. The V gene's germline CDR1 is MGHDK and CDR2 SYGVNS.

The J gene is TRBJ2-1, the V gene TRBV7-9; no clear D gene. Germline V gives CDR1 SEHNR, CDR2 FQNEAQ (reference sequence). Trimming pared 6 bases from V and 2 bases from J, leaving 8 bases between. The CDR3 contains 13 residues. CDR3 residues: CASRNTAYNEQFF. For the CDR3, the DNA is TGTGCCAGCAGGAATACCGCCTACAATGAGCAGTTCTTC. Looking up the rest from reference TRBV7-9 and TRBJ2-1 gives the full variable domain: DTGVSQNPRHKITKRGQNVTFRCDPISEHNRLYWYRQTLGQGPEFLTYFQNEAQLEKSRLLSDRFSAERPKGSFSTLEIQRTEQGDSAMYLCASRNTAYNEQFFGPGTRLTVL.

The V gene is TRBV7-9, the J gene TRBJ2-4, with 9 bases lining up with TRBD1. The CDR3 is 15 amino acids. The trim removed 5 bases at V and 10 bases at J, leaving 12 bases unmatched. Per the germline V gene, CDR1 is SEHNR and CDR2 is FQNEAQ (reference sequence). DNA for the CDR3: TGTGCCAGCAGCAAACGGGGACAGGGATGGGGGATTCAGTACTTC. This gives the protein CASSKRGQGWGIQYF.

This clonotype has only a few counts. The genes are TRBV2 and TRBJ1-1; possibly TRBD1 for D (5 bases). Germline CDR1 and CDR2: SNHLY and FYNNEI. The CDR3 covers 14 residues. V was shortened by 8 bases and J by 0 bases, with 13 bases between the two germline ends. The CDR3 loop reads CASPIKGMNTEAFF. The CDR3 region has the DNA TGTGCCAGCCCCATCAAGGGGATGAACACTGAAGCTTTCTTT.

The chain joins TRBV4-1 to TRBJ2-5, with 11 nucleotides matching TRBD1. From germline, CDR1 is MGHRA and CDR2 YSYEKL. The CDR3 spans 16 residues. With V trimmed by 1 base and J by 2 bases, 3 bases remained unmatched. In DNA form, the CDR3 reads TGCGCCAGCAGCCAAGCCGGGACAGGGGGTCAAGAGACCCAGTACTTC. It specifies CASSQAGTGGQETQYF.

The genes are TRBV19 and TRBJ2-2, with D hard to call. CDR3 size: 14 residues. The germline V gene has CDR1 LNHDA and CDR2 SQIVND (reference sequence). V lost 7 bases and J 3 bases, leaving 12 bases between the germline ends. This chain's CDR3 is CASTTPRDTGELFF. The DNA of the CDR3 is TGTGCCAGTACCACACCTCGGGACACCGGGGAGCTGTTTTTT.

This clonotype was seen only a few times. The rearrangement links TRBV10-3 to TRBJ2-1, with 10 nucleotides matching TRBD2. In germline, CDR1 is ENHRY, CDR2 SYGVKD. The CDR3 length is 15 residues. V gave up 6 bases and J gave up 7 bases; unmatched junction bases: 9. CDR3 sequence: CAIRAGLAGDNEQFF. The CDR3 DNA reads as TGTGCCATCAGGGCAGGGCTAGCGGGGGATAATGAGCAGTTCTTC.

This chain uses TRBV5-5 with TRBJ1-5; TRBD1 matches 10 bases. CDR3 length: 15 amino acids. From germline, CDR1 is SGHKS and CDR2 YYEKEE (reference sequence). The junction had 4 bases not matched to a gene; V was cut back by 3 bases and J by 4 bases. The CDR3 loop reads CASSWTGGNNQPQHF. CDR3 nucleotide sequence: TGTGCCAGCAGCTGGACAGGGGGTAATAATCAGCCCCAGCATTTT.

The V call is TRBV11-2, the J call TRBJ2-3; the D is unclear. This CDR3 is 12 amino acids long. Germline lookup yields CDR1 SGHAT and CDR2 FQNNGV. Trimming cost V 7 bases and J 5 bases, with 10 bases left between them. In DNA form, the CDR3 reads TGTGCCAGCACATTCCTCGAAGATACGCAGTATTTT. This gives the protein CASTFLEDTQYF.

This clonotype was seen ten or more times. CDR3 in amino acids: CASSLPGSHPVNEQFF. The CDR3 region has the DNA TGTGCCAGCAGCCTGCCAGGGAGTCACCCTGTGAATGAGCAGTTCTTC. J is TRBJ2-1 and V is TRBV7-2, with D tentatively TRBD1 or TRBD2 (5 bases each). The CDR3 contains 16 residues. The ends were cut back, 5 bases at V and 7 bases at J, with 21 bases in the middle. The germline V gene has CDR1 SGHTA and CDR2 FQGNSA.

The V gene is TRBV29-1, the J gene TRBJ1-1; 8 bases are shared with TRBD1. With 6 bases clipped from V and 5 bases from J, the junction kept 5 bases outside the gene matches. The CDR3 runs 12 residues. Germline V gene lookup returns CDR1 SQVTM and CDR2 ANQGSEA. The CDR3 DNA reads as TGCAGCGTACCGACAGGGGTAACTGAAGCTTTCTTT. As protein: CSVPTGVTEAFF.

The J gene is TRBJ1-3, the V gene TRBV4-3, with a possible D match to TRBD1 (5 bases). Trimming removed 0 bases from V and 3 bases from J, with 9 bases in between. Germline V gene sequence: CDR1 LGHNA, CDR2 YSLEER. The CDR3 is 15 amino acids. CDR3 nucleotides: TGCGCCAGCAGCCAAGATGGGGGAGATGGAAACACCATATATTTT. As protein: CASSQDGGDGNTIYF.

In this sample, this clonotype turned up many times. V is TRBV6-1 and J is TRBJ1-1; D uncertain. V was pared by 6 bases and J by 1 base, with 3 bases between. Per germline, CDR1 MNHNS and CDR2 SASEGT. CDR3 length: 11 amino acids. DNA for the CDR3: TGTGCCAGCAGAGGGAACACTGAAGCTTTCTTT. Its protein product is CASRGNTEAFF.

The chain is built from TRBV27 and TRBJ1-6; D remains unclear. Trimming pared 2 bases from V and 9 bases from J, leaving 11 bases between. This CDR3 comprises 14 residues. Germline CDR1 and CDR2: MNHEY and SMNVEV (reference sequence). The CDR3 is CASSLLPEASPLHF. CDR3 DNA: TGTGCCAGCAGTTTACTCCCGGAGGCTTCACCCCTCCACTTT.